This is a list of T cell receptor beta chains from one sample in a study of vaccination and CD4 T cells after COVID-19. TCRdb called the PCR reads again in MiXCR, with one record for every CDR3 protein. The profile shows approximately 9,000 distinct CDR3 sequences, approximately 48% of them singletons. What these receptors recognize is not known. Sequences were obtained from CD4+ T cells from blood, cultured in vitro. The source is a human donor who had recovered from COVID-19. CDR3s leave out the opening cysteine and the closing phenylalanine or tryptophan. Size tells how often a clone was seen (once, few, many) or the class of an expanded clone, and some rows leave it out.

J: TRBJ2-2
V: TRBV6-2/TRBV6-3
size: few
CDR3: ASMGTSGRTNTGELF

J: TRBJ2-3
V: TRBV10-3
size: NA
CDR3: AISAGLTDTQY

J: TRBJ2-5
V: TRBV20-1
size: NA
CDR3: SAPGYETQY

J: TRBJ1-1
V: TRBV6-5
size: NA
CDR3: ASSYSKNEAF

J: TRBJ1-1
V: TRBV20-1
size: few
CDR3: SASIPDRAKNTEAF

J: TRBJ2-1
V: TRBV20-1
size: NA
CDR3: SASDFRTSGGTEQF

J: TRBJ1-1
V: TRBV27
size: few
CDR3: ASSSYRGTNTEAF

J: TRBJ2-7
V: TRBV20-1
size: NA
CDR3: SARVLDAEQY

J: TRBJ1-2
V: TRBV6-1
size: NA
CDR3: ASSAKTGVGYGYT

J: TRBJ1-5
V: TRBV6-1
size: NA
CDR3: ASRAGGSNQPQH

J: TRBJ2-7
V: TRBV7-6
size: NA
CDR3: ASSGRDSPPYEQY

J: TRBJ1-1
V: TRBV9
size: once
CDR3: ASSVGLGEGGTEAF

J: TRBJ1-1
V: TRBV2
size: few
CDR3: ASSEFRLEAF

J: TRBJ1-1
V: TRBV7-9
size: few
CDR3: ASSLDSWAEAF

J: TRBJ1-1
V: TRBV6-2/TRBV6-3
size: NA
CDR3: ASSKDRAEAF

J: TRBJ1-1
V: TRBV6-1
size: NA
CDR3: ASSLNPTGGTSEAF

J: TRBJ2-7
V: TRBV6-2/TRBV6-3
size: NA
CDR3: ASRLAGGYEQY

J: TRBJ1-5
V: TRBV2
size: NA
CDR3: ASSDWGPQPQH

J: TRBJ2-2
V: TRBV20-1
size: NA
CDR3: SARRREAGELF

J: TRBJ2-5
V: TRBV6-2/TRBV6-3
size: NA
CDR3: ASRTRYQGARETQY

J: TRBJ1-6
V: TRBV19
size: medium-sized
CDR3: ATKTGDNSPLH

J: TRBJ1-5
V: TRBV6-2/TRBV6-3
size: NA
CDR3: ASRKGGQPQH

J: TRBJ1-1
V: TRBV6-5
size: NA
CDR3: ASSYSTGWAEAF

J: TRBJ1-5
V: TRBV6-5
size: few
CDR3: ASSLDRNGNQPQH

J: TRBJ2-5
V: TRBV20-1
size: NA
CDR3: SVPRSGRAETQY

J: TRBJ2-3
V: TRBV19
size: NA
CDR3: ATSPGHLARTQY

J: TRBJ1-5
V: TRBV7-9
size: NA
CDR3: ASSLTGSQPQH

J: TRBJ1-1
V: TRBV19
size: NA
CDR3: ASGDRTNTEAF

J: TRBJ1-2
V: TRBV6-1
size: few
CDR3: ASKDTYGYT

J: TRBJ1-2
V: TRBV6-4
size: once
CDR3: ASSDSGDRLDGYT

J: TRBJ1-1
V: TRBV29-1
size: once
CDR3: SVGAIEAF

J: TRBJ2-7
V: TRBV20-1
size: NA
CDR3: SAREGQGTYEQY

J: TRBJ2-2
V: TRBV6-1
size: few
CDR3: ASSIGPRGNTGELF

J: TRBJ1-1
V: TRBV6-5
size: NA
CDR3: ASSYTTRGFTEAF

J: TRBJ2-2
V: TRBV19
size: NA
CDR3: ASSFRGGSSGREPGTGELF

J: TRBJ1-1
V: TRBV7-9
size: NA
CDR3: ASSLTGGTMNTEAF

J: TRBJ1-1
V: TRBV7-3
size: NA
CDR3: ASSLTPPGRMMNTEAF

J: TRBJ2-2
V: TRBV24-1
size: NA
CDR3: ATSDAPSAGGTGELF

J: TRBJ2-5
V: TRBV10-1
size: NA
CDR3: ATHFPGRTLSHQETQY

J: TRBJ1-1
V: TRBV30
size: NA
CDR3: AWSDRVPEAF

J: TRBJ2-3
V: TRBV2
size: NA
CDR3: ASRELASRTDTQY

J: TRBJ1-2
V: TRBV5-6
size: NA
CDR3: ASSLWGALGYT

J: TRBJ1-5
V: TRBV20-1
size: NA
CDR3: SARAWGRQPQH

J: TRBJ2-5
V: TRBV11-3
size: NA
CDR3: ASSLRASGSVETQY

J: TRBJ2-7
V: TRBV7-2
size: NA
CDR3: ASSMSGTGGYEQY